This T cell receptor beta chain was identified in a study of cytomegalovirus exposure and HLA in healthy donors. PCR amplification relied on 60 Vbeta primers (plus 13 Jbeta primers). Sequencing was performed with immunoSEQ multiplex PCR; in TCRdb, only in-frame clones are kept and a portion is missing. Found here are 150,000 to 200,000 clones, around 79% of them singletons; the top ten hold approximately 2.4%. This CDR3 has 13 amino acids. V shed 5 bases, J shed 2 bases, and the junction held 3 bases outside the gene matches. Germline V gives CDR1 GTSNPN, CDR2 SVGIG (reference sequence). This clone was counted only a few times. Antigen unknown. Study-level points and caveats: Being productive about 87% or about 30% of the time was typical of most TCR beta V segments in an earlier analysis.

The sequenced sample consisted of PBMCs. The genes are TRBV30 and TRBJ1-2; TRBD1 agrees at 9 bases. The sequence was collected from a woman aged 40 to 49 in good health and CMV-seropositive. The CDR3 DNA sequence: TGTGCCTGGGGAACAGGGGGCAACTATGGCTACACCTTC. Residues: CAWGTGGNYGYTF. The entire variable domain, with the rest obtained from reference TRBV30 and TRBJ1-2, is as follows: SQTIHQWPATLVQPVGSPLSLECTVEGTSNPNLYWYRQAAGRGLQLLFYSVGIGQISSEVPQNLSASRPQDRQFILSSKKLLLSDSGFYLCAWGTGGNYGYTFGSGTRLTVV.